Presented here are 30 T cell receptor beta chains from one specimen sequenced in a study of patients and donors after allogeneic stem cell transplantation. TCRdb analysed the RT-PCR reads with MiXCR anew, one entry per CDR3 protein. The top ten clones hold around 55% of a sample with some 87,000 distinct CDR3 sequences, around 49% of them seen once. The sequenced material came from blood, either unsorted or a sorted T cell fraction (not recorded which). The source is a human donor who was either an allogeneic HSCT recipient or a stem cell or donor lymphocyte infusion donor (not recorded which). It is not recorded whose cells these are; they may come from a transplant donor.

The chain combines TRBV4-2 with TRBJ1-4; D is undetermined. Deletions cut 0 bases from V and 0 bases from J, with 8 bases between. Per the germline V gene, CDR1 is LGHNA and CDR2 is YNFKEQ. The CDR3 length is 16 residues. The CDR3 nucleotides are TGTGCCAGCAGCCAAGATAGTCCCACAACTAATGAAAAACTGTTTTTT. It yields the protein CASSQDSPTTNEKLFF.

This clonotype was seen more than once but under ten times. This chain uses TRBV4-2 with TRBJ1-4; 7 nucleotides line up with TRBD1. There are 14 residues in the CDR3. V dropped 1 base and J dropped 8; count of bases not matched to a gene: 4. The germline V gene has CDR1 LGHNA and CDR2 YNFKEQ. The CDR3 DNA reads as TGTGCCAGCAGCCAAGTCAGGGGGGACGAAAAACTGTTTTTT. Its protein product is CASSQVRGDEKLFF.

This clonotype came up a few times. The chain combines TRBV7-8 with TRBJ1-1; the D gene is possibly TRBD1 (5 bases). Germline V gene sequence: CDR1 SGHVS, CDR2 FQNEAQ. The V end lost 5 bases, the J end lost 0 bases, and 13 bases lay between the germline ends. The CDR3 is made up of 15 amino acids. The CDR3 nucleotides are TGTGCCAGCAGCCCCCAGGCAGGGTTGAACACTGAAGCTTTCTTT. Translated, it gives CASSPQAGLNTEAFF.

The rearrangement joins TRBV20-1 to TRBJ2-3; D is undetermined. Germline lookup yields CDR1 DFQATT and CDR2 SNEGSKA (reference sequence). Trimming took off 6 bases at V and 0 bases at J, with 13 bases between the two ends. CDR3 size: 14 residues. CDR3: CSALRQASTDTQYF. The DNA of the CDR3 is TGCAGTGCCCTGCGGCAGGCTAGCACAGATACGCAGTATTTT.

There are a few counts of this clonotype. This chain uses TRBV18 with TRBJ1-1; D not certain. CDR1 is KGHSH and CDR2 is LQKENI in the germline V gene. V lost 2 bases, J lost 0 bases, and 13 bases lay in between. This CDR3 comprises 16 residues. This chain's CDR3 is CASSPKVLGLNTEAFF. CDR3 DNA: TGTGCCAGCTCACCAAAAGTCCTCGGGTTGAACACTGAAGCTTTCTTT.

This chain connects TRBV20-1 to TRBJ1-5; D uncertain. This CDR3 has 15 residues. Trimming took off 0 bases at V and 0 bases at J, with 9 bases between the two ends. Germline CDR1 and CDR2: DFQATT and SNEGSKA (reference sequence). CDR3 in amino acids: CSARDSGYSNQPQHF. For the CDR3, the DNA is TGCAGTGCTAGAGATTCCGGATATAGCAATCAGCCCCAGCATTTT.

The sample holds one count of this clonotype. The chain joins TRBV28 to TRBJ1-1, with D hard to call. The CDR3 extends over 13 amino acids. Germline values: CDR1 MDHEN, CDR2 SYDVKM. V was pared by 6 bases and J by 0 bases, with 8 bases between. The CDR3 loop is CASRTQLNTEAFF. For the CDR3, the DNA is TGTGCCAGCAGAACCCAATTGAACACTGAAGCTTTCTTT.

The chain employs TRBV7-9 and TRBJ1-6; weak D call: TRBD1 (5 bases). This CDR3 is 14 amino acids long. Germline V gives CDR1 SEHNR, CDR2 FQNEAQ (reference sequence). V lost 5 bases to trimming and J lost 10 bases, with 15 bases between them. In DNA form, the CDR3 reads TGTGCCAGCAGCCCGGGACGAGCGGGATCACCCCTCCACTTT. Its translation: CASSPGRAGSPLHF.

V usage is TRBV28 and J usage is TRBJ1-2; 8 bases fit TRBD1. Germline V gives CDR1 MDHEN, CDR2 SYDVKM. V shed 5 bases, J shed 1 base, and the junction held 6 bases outside the gene matches. The CDR3 loop spans 15 amino acids. CDR3 in DNA: TGTGCCAGCAGTCGGAAGACAGGGGTTAACTATGGCTACACCTTC. Translating gives CASSRKTGVNYGYTF.

Only a few counts were recorded for this clonotype. The rearrangement uses TRBV9 and TRBJ1-5; no reliable D call. Trimming shortened V by 0 bases and J by 2 bases, and 6 bases separated the two germline ends. This CDR3 comprises 14 residues. Germline V gene data show CDR1 as SGDLS and CDR2 as YYNGEE. CDR3 residues: CASSVGLGNQPQHF. Here the CDR3 DNA reads TGTGCCAGCAGCGTAGGTCTGGGCAATCAGCCCCAGCATTTT.

The sample holds one count of this clonotype. The chain employs TRBV12-3 or TRBV12-4 and TRBJ1-5, with D unclear. The CDR3 consists of 15 residues. The ends were cut back, 1 base at V and 7 bases at J, with 14 bases in the middle. DNA of the CDR3: TGTGCCAGCAGTTTAGGGGAACAAGTGGGGCAGCCCCAGCATTTT. It specifies CASSLGEQVGQPQHF.

The V call is TRBV7-2, the J call TRBJ1-5; D gene uncertain. This CDR3 is 14 amino acids long. Germline V CDR1 and CDR2: SGHTA, FQGNSA. V dropped 2 bases and J dropped 5 bases, with 10 bases sitting between them. The CDR3 nucleotides read TGTGCCAGCAGCTTAAGCAGGTTTGATCAGCCCCAGCATTTT. Protein: CASSLSRFDQPQHF.

This clonotype was observed a few times. The chain employs TRBV5-5 and TRBJ1-2, with a tentative D call TRBD1 (5 bases). CDR3 size: 14 residues. Trimming took off 3 bases at V and 3 bases at J, with 12 bases between the two ends. Germline V gene data show CDR1 as SGHKS and CDR2 as YYEKEE (reference sequence). The CDR3 DNA follows: TGTGCCAGCAGCTGGACAACAGTGGACTATGGCTACACCTTC. Its translation: CASSWTTVDYGYTF.

This clonotype was seen a few times. The chain uses TRBV7-2 and TRBJ1-4, with TRBD1 identical over 9 bases. The V gene's germline CDR1 is SGHTA and CDR2 FQGNSA. The V and J ends lost 5 bases and 8 bases, in that order; junction bases with no gene match: 9. The length of the CDR3 is 15 residues. This CDR3 is CASSVQGAIGEKLFF. The CDR3, as DNA: TGTGCCAGCAGCGTACAGGGGGCCATTGGGGAAAAACTGTTTTTT. Variable domain in full (rest from reference TRBV7-2 and TRBJ1-4): GAGVSQSPSNKVTEKGKDVELRCDPISGHTALYWYRQSLGQGLEFLIYFQGNSAPDKSGLPSDRFSAERTGGSVSTLTIQRTQQEDSAVYLCASSVQGAIGEKLFFGSGTQLSVL.

This sequence joins TRBV27 and TRBJ1-1, with a weak D call TRBD1 (5 bases). In germline, CDR1 is MNHEY, CDR2 SMNVEV (reference sequence). V dropped 3 bases and J dropped 7 bases, with 12 bases sitting between them. The CDR3 has 13 residues. Written as DNA, the CDR3 is TGTGCCAGCAGTTTTTGGGGCGCGGGTGAAGCTTTCTTT. Translating gives CASSFWGAGEAFF.

The rearrangement joins TRBV27 to TRBJ1-5; D unclear. Per germline, CDR1 MNHEY and CDR2 SMNVEV (reference sequence). The V end was cut by 1 base, the J end by 4 bases, with 11 bases between. The CDR3 covers 15 residues. DNA of the CDR3: TGTGCCAGCAGTTTATACCCAGGCCCTAATCAGCCCCAGCATTTT. This codes for CASSLYPGPNQPQHF.

The V gene is TRBV12-3 or TRBV12-4, the J gene TRBJ2-7; 11 bases agree with TRBD1. This CDR3 comprises 14 residues. With V trimmed by 5 bases and J by 3 bases, 3 bases remained unmatched. CDR3 region: CASSAGTGGYEQYF. As DNA, the CDR3 is TGTGCCAGCAGTGCCGGGACAGGGGGCTACGAGCAGTACTTC.

The rearrangement uses TRBV12-3 or TRBV12-4 and TRBJ1-5, with D unresolved. This CDR3 contains 11 residues. V was shortened by 1 base and J by 10 bases, with 5 bases between the two germline ends. CDR3 nucleotides: TGTGCCAGCAGTTTAGTCCCTCCCCAGCATTTT. Amino acid sequence: CASSLVPPQHF.

In this sample, this clonotype turned up a few times. This chain uses TRBV4-1 with TRBJ1-1; perhaps TRBD1 as D (5 bases). This CDR3 is built from 13 residues. V was pared by 0 bases and J by 3 bases, with 5 bases between. Germline V CDR1 and CDR2: MGHRA, YSYEKL. The CDR3 nucleotides read TGCGCCAGCAGCCAAGAAGGGGACACTGAAGCTTTCTTT. Residues: CASSQEGDTEAFF.

This clonotype was observed a few times. The V call is TRBV29-1, the J call TRBJ1-2; D call uncertain. Trimming took 3 bases from V and 6 from J, leaving 17 bases between them. The CDR3 loop spans 14 amino acids. Looked up from germline, CDR1 is SQVTM and CDR2 is ANQGSEA. DNA of the CDR3: TGCAGCGTTGAGTTAGGACCGACGAGCAATGGCTACACCTTC. Its protein is CSVELGPTSNGYTF. Variable domain in full (rest from reference TRBV29-1 and TRBJ1-2): SAVISQKPSRDICQRGTSLTIQCQVDSQVTMMFWYRQQPGQSLTLIATANQGSEATYESGFVIDKFPISRPNLTFSTLTVSNMSPEDSSIYLCSVELGPTSNGYTFGSGTRLTVV.

A few counts support this clonotype. This chain joins TRBV7-9 and TRBJ1-2; D is unresolved. CDR1 and CDR2 (germline): SEHNR, FQNEAQ (reference sequence). The V end lost 5 bases, the J end lost 4 bases, and 14 bases lay between the germline ends. This CDR3 region has 14 residues. In DNA, the CDR3 is TGTGCCAGCAGCCTGAAACAAGTCCTCTATGGCTACACCTTC. It encodes CASSLKQVLYGYTF.

The rearrangement joins TRBV28 to TRBJ2-3; D gene unclear. Trimming stripped 5 bases from V and 3 bases from J, with 6 bases between. The CDR3 spans 12 residues. Germline CDR1 and CDR2: MDHEN and SYDVKM. Here the CDR3 DNA reads TGTGCCAGCAGTCGGTGGACAGATACGCAGTATTTT. This gives the protein CASSRWTDTQYF. Supplemented by reference TRBV28 and TRBJ2-3, the full variable domain reads DVKVTQSSRYLVKRTGEKVFLECVQDMDHENMFWYRQDPGLGLRLIYFSYDVKMKEKGDIPEGYSVSREKKERFSLILESASTNQTSMYLCASSRWTDTQYFGPGTRLTVL.

The J gene is TRBJ1-2, the V gene TRBV5-1; perhaps TRBD1 as D (5 bases). Germline V gene sequence: CDR1 SGHRS, CDR2 YFSETQ. The CDR3 totals 13 residues. Trimming took 2 bases from V and 4 from J, leaving 9 bases between them. The chain's CDR3 is CASSFQGGYGYTF. CDR3 nucleotide sequence: TGCGCCAGCAGCTTTCAGGGCGGCTATGGCTACACCTTC.

The chain combines TRBV2 with TRBJ1-1; the D is unclear. The ends were cut back, 3 bases at V and 1 base at J, with 18 bases in the middle. The germline V gene encodes CDR1 SNHLY and CDR2 FYNNEI. This CDR3 comprises 17 residues. The CDR3 here is CASSESPPGEWNTEAFF. CDR3 coding DNA: TGTGCCAGCAGTGAGTCCCCACCGGGAGAATGGAACACTGAAGCTTTCTTT.

This chain links TRBV6-6 with TRBJ2-7; TRBD2 matches at 9 bases. V lost 6 bases and J lost 7; bases outside the gene matches: 13. Germline CDR1 reads MNHNY; CDR2 reads SVGAGI (reference sequence). The CDR3 sequence is 15 residues long. The CDR3 sequence is CASRPGLAGTGEQYF. The CDR3 nucleotides read TGTGCCAGCAGACCAGGGCTAGCGGGAACCGGAGAGCAGTACTTC.

V usage is TRBV5-4 and J usage is TRBJ1-2, with a possible D match to TRBD1 (6 bases). The germline V gene has CDR1 SGHNT and CDR2 YYREEE (reference sequence). The CDR3 totals 12 residues. V was clipped by 6 bases and J by 8 bases, with 14 bases between them. The CDR3 DNA sequence: TGTGCCAGCACCGAAGGGGGGCGCGGCTACACCTTC. Protein sequence: CASTEGGRGYTF. The variable domain in full, completed from reference TRBV5-4 and TRBJ1-2, reads ETGVTQSPTHLIKTRGQQVTLRCSSQSGHNTVSWYQQALGQGPQFIFQYYREEENGRGNFPPRFSGLQFPNYSSELNVNALELDDSALYLCASTEGGRGYTFGSGTRLTVV.

The chain employs TRBV29-1 and TRBJ1-4; weak D call: TRBD1 (5 bases). With 3 bases removed from V and 10 bases from J, the gap between germline ends came to 18 bases. The CDR3 contains 14 residues. Per germline, CDR1 SQVTM and CDR2 ANQGSEA. CDR3 in DNA: TGCAGCGTTGAGTCACCCAGACAGTCCGGAAAACTGTTTTTT. The encoded protein is CSVESPRQSGKLFF. Variable domain in full (rest from reference TRBV29-1 and TRBJ1-4): SAVISQKPSRDICQRGTSLTIQCQVDSQVTMMFWYRQQPGQSLTLIATANQGSEATYESGFVIDKFPISRPNLTFSTLTVSNMSPEDSSIYLCSVESPRQSGKLFFGSGTQLSVL.

J is TRBJ1-5 and V is TRBV12-3 or TRBV12-4; D unclear. This CDR3 comprises 16 residues. V dropped 5 bases and J dropped 0 bases, with 14 bases sitting between them. This CDR3 reads CASSRIPGYSNQPQHF. The CDR3 coding sequence is TGTGCCAGCAGTCGTATACCGGGGTATAGCAATCAGCCCCAGCATTTT.

V is TRBV4-1 and J is TRBJ1-1; maybe TRBD1 (5 bases). V was cut by 2 bases and J by 11 bases, with 24 bases left in between. The germline V gene encodes CDR1 MGHRA and CDR2 YSYEKL. The CDR3 length is 16 residues. The DNA of the CDR3 is TGCGCCAGCAGCCAATATATCCTTCCCTGGGACGATCGGGCTTTCTTT. It yields the protein CASSQYILPWDDRAFF.

The CDR3 DNA sequence: TGTGCCAGCAGTTATTTGCTAGCGGGAGTAGTCACCGGGGAGCTGTTTTTT. This translates into CASSYLLAGVVTGELFF. V gene TRBV27 combines with J gene TRBJ2-2, with TRBD2 matching over 10 bases. Germline CDR1 reads MNHEY; CDR2 reads SMNVEV (reference sequence). V gave up 4 bases and J gave up 4 bases; unmatched junction bases: 9. This CDR3 region has 17 residues.